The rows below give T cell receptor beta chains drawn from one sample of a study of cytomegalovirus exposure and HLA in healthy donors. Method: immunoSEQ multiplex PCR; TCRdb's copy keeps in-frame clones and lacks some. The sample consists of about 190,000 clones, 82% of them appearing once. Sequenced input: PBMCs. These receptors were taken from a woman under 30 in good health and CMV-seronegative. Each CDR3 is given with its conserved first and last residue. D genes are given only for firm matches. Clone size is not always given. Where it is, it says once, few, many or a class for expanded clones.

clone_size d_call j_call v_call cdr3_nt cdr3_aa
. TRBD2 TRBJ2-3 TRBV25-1 TGTGCCAGCAGTGCGACTAGCGGGAGTCCAGATACGCAGTATTTT CASSATSGSPDTQYF
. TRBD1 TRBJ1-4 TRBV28 TGTGCCAGCAGTTTATGGACGGGACAGGGGAGTGTGGCTAATGAAAAACTGTTTTTT CASSLWTGQGSVANEKLFF
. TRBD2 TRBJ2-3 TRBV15 TGTGCCACCAGCATACGGACTAGCGGGAGATCAGATACGCAGTATTTT CATSIRTSGRSDTQYF
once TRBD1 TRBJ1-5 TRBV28 TGTGCCAGCAGTTTGCCCACAGGGGGCGCTCAGCCCCAGCATTTT CASSLPTGGAQPQHF
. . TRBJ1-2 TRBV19 TGTGCCAGTAGTATTGCGGGATATGGCTACACCTTC CASSIAGYGYTF
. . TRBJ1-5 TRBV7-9 TGTGCCAGCAGCCTGGGGGGTCAGCCCCAGCATTTT CASSLGGQPQHF
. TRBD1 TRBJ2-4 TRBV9 TGTGCCAGCAGCCCAACCGACAGGGGGATAGCCAAAAACATTCAGTACTTC CASSPTDRGIAKNIQYF
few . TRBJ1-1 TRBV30 TGTGCCTGGAGTTGGAGGAGGAACACTGAAGCTTTCTTT CAWSWRRNTEAFF
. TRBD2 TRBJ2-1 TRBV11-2 TGTGCCAGCAGCCATTGGACTAGCGGGAGCCTCGATGAGCAGTTCTTC CASSHWTSGSLDEQFF
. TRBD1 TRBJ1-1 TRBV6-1 TGTGCCAGCTGGGAGGACAGGGTGAACACTGAAGCTTTCTTT CASWEDRVNTEAFF
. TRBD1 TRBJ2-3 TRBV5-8 TGTGCCAGCAGTTCCGGGACAGGGGACCCAGATACGCAGTATTTT CASSSGTGDPDTQYF
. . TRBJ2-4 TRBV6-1 TGTGCCAGCAGTGATTATTTTGAGGACAGCTCCAAAAACATTCAGTACTTC CASSDYFEDSSKNIQYF
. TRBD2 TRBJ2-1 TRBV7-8 TGTGCCATGGCGGGAGGGCTATTCAATGAGCAGTTCTTC CAMAGGLFNEQFF
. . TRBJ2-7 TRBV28 TGTGCCAGTAGATCAGGAACCTCCTACGAGCAGTACTTC CASRSGTSYEQYF
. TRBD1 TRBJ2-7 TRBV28 TGTGCCAGCAGTACCCCCGGGACAGGATCCTACGAGCAGTACTTC CASSTPGTGSYEQYF
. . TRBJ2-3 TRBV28 TGTGCCAGCAGTTTAGTCGGCAGCGGCCTCACAGATACGCAGTATTTT CASSLVGSGLTDTQYF
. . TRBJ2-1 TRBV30 TGTGCCTGGAGTTGGGCAGACTACAATGAGCAGTTCTTC CAWSWADYNEQFF
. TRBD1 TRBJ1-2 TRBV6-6 TGTGCCAGCAGTACAGGGGATTACTATGGCTACACCTTC CASSTGDYYGYTF
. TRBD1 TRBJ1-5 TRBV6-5 TGTGCCAGCAGTTACTCGGGGACAGGCCAGCCCCAGCATTTT CASSYSGTGQPQHF
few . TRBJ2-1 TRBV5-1 TGCGCCAGCAGCTCCCTAGCAGATGAGCAGTTCTTC CASSSLADEQFF
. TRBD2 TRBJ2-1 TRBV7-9 TGTGCCAGCAGCTCCAACCCGGGCGGGAGTGTCCACAATGAGCAGTTCTTC CASSSNPGGSVHNEQFF
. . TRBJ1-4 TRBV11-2 TGTGCCAGCACCATCTCCCTTGGGGCTGAAGGTGAAAAACTGTTTTTT CASTISLGAEGEKLFF
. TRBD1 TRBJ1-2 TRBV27 TGTGCCAGCGGTTCCGGGACAGGGGGAGATGGCTACACCTTC CASGSGTGGDGYTF
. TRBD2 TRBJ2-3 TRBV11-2 TGTGCCAGCAGCTTAGGAACTAGCGGGAGTGATTTTGGCACAGATACGCAGTATTTT CASSLGTSGSDFGTDTQYF
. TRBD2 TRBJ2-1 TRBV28 TGTGCCAGCAACCTTAGCGGGGACTATACAATGACGCAGTTCTTC CASNLSGDYTMTQFF
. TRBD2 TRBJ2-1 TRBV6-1 TGTGCCAGCAGTGGAGCTAGCGGGATCAGGGATGAGCAGTTCTTC CASSGASGIRDEQFF
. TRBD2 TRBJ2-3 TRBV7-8 TGTGCCAGCAGCTCTGGGACTAGCGGAAGCACAGATACGCAGTATTTT CASSSGTSGSTDTQYF
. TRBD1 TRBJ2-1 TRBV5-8 TGTGCCAGCAGCCTCCACAGGGGTCAGGGGACCTACAATGAGCAGTTCTTC CASSLHRGQGTYNEQFF
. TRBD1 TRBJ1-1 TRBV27 TGTGCCAGCAGTCCCATAACCCTATACCCCGCAGGGGGGAACACTGAAGCTTTCTTT CASSPITLYPAGGNTEAFF
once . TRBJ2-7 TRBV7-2 TGTGCCAGCAGCTTCGGGAGCTCCTACGAGCAGTACTTC CASSFGSSYEQYF
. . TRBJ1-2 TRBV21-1 TGTGCCAGCAGGCTAGAGGAGCAAACTAACTATGGCTACACCTTC CASRLEEQTNYGYTF
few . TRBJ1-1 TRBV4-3 TGCGCCAGCAGCCAAGAATGGGCCCCCAGTGGCAGGGAAGCTTTCTTT CASSQEWAPSGREAFF
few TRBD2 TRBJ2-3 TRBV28 TGTGCCAGCAGACTCACTAGCGGGAGGGTCACAGATACGCAGTATTTT CASRLTSGRVTDTQYF
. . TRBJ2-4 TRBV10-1 TGCGCCAGCAGTGAATCCGGGGGAGCCAAAAACATTCAGCACTTC CASSESGGAKNIQHF
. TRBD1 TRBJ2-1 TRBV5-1 TGCGCCAGCGGGACAGGGGGCGCGGCTAGGGGCGTTTTTGAGCAGTTCTTC CASGTGGAARGVFEQFF
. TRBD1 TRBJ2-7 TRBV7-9 TGTGCCAGCAGCCTAAGGGACAGGGAAGACGAGCAGTACTTC CASSLRDREDEQYF
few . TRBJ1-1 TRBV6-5 TGTGCCAGCAGTTACTTGTCAGGGGCAATGAACACTGAAGCTTTCTTT CASSYLSGAMNTEAFF